These T cell receptor beta chains were read from a single sample in a study of blood T cell repertoires in COVID-19. TCRdb's table, derived via immunoSEQ multiplex PCR, lists solely in-frame clones and lacks some. This sample has around 130,000 clones, with roughly four fifths found just once. Material for sequencing was peripheral blood. Source of these receptors: a human donor in a cohort sampled during active COVID-19. Each CDR3 is given with its conserved first and last residue. D genes are given only for firm matches. Expanded clones get a size class; other rows say once, few or many, or leave the size out.

v_gene	d_gene	len	abundance	j_gene	CDR3nt	CDR3aa
TRBV7-2	-	17	once	TRBJ2-3	TGTGCCAGCAGCCCTTCGTGGGCGGGGCCGACCACAGATACGCAGTATTTT	CASSPSWAGPTTDTQYF
TRBV5-6	-	14	-	TRBJ2-5	TGTGCCAGCAGCTTGGGAGGCAGGGCAGAGACCCAGTACTTC	CASSLGGRAETQYF
TRBV7-9	TRBD1	14	-	TRBJ2-5	TGTGCCAGCAGCCAAATAGGACAGGGAGAGACCCAGTACTTC	CASSQIGQGETQYF
TRBV6-5	TRBD2	11	-	TRBJ2-2	TGTGCCACCCGGGGGGGCGGGGAGCTGTTTTTT	CATRGGGELFF
TRBV7-9	TRBD2	16	-	TRBJ2-2	TGTGCCAGCAGCTCCCCGGGCGGGGGGGAGACCGGGGAGCTGTTTTTT	CASSSPGGGETGELFF
TRBV2	TRBD2	13	-	TRBJ2-1	TGTGCCAGCGCCGGGGCGGGGGGTAATGAGCAGTTCTTC	CASAGAGGNEQFF
TRBV5-1	-	14	few	TRBJ2-7	TGCGCCAGCAGCCAGGGGACCGAGGGGGTCGAGCAGTACTTC	CASSQGTEGVEQYF
TRBV12-3/TRBV12-4	-	13	-	TRBJ1-5	TGTGCCAGCAGTTTATCGGTTGATCAGCCCCAGCATTTT	CASSLSVDQPQHF
TRBV5-1	TRBD2	18	-	TRBJ2-3	TGCGCCAGCAGCTTGGCCAGGCCTAGCGGGGCCCTCACAGATACGCAGTATTTT	CASSLARPSGALTDTQYF
TRBV28	-	16	-	TRBJ2-7	TGTGCCAGCACCCTAGGGGGGGGCGGACGCGTCTACGAGCAGTACTTC	CASTLGGGGRVYEQYF
TRBV7-8	-	14	-	TRBJ1-2	TGTGCCAGCAGCTTTGGGGCCTCCAACTATGGCTACACCTTC	CASSFGASNYGYTF
TRBV12-5	-	15	once	TRBJ2-2	TGTGCTAGTGACCTGGGCCAGGAGAACACCGGGGAGCTGTTTTTT	CASDLGQENTGELFF
TRBV5-1	-	12	-	TRBJ1-2	TGCGCCAGCAGCTTGGTGGGAGATGGCTACACCTTC	CASSLVGDGYTF
TRBV2	-	13	-	TRBJ2-1	TGTGCCACCTATGACGGGGGTCTCAATGAGCAGTTCTTC	CATYDGGLNEQFF
TRBV28	TRBD2	20	-	TRBJ2-5	TGTGCCAGCAGTTACCCATCTGGGACTAGCGGGGGGCCTTGGCAAGAGACCCAGTACTTC	CASSYPSGTSGGPWQETQYF
TRBV15	TRBD1	14	-	TRBJ1-1	TGTGCCACCAGCAGCCAGACAGGGCTAACTGAAGCTTTCTTT	CATSSQTGLTEAFF
TRBV5-1	-	19	once	TRBJ2-3	TGCGCCAGCAGCTTGTCGTTGGCAGGGCAGGATCGTGGGATAGGTACGCAGTATTTT	CASSLSLAGQDRGIGTQYF
TRBV28	TRBD1	14	-	TRBJ1-3	TGTGCCAGCATCAGGGGGGACTCTGGAAACACCATATATTTT	CASIRGDSGNTIYF
TRBV4-3	TRBD2	19	-	TRBJ2-1	TGCGCCAGCAGCCAAGGGAGGGCACGGTCTAGCGGGGGTACCTATGAGCAGTTCTTC	CASSQGRARSSGGTYEQFF
TRBV28	-	14	-	TRBJ2-2	TGTGCCAGCAGTTTTACAGGGAGTCCCGGGGAGCTGTTTTTT	CASSFTGSPGELFF
TRBV6-2/TRBV6-3	-	13	few	TRBJ2-7	TGTGCCAGCAGTTACACCCAGGGGGGCGAGCAGTACTTC	CASSYTQGGEQYF
TRBV29-1	-	11	few	TRBJ1-2	TGCAGCGTTGAATACGGGTCGGGCTACACCTTC	CSVEYGSGYTF
TRBV4-1	-	17	-	TRBJ1-6	TGCGCCAGCAGCCAAGCGATTGTGGGGGCAGGGGATTCACCCCTCCACTTT	CASSQAIVGAGDSPLHF
TRBV7-6	TRBD1	17	-	TRBJ2-2	TGTGCCAGCAGCTTGGAAACCGGGACAGGGAACACCGGGGAGCTGTTTTTT	CASSLETGTGNTGELFF
TRBV12-3/TRBV12-4	-	12	-	TRBJ1-1	TGTGCCAGCAGTCCGGGGGTTACTGAAGCTTTCTTT	CASSPGVTEAFF
TRBV7-2	-	13	once	TRBJ1-1	TGTGCCAGCAGCTCAACAGTGAACACTGAAGCTTTCTTT	CASSSTVNTEAFF
TRBV7-2	-	18	-	TRBJ1-6	TGTGCCAGCAGCTTAGCGTATGGGGGACAAGCCTATAATTCACCCCTCCACTTT	CASSLAYGGQAYNSPLHF
TRBV7-8	-	14	few	TRBJ2-2	TGTGCCAGCAGCCGAACAGGGAGCACCGGGGAGCTGTTTTTT	CASSRTGSTGELFF
TRBV7-8	TRBD1	15	-	TRBJ1-1	TGTGCCAGCAGCCAGGGGGGGAGCCGGTACACTGAAGCTTTCTTT	CASSQGGSRYTEAFF
TRBV28	-	13	-	TRBJ1-1	TGTGCCAGCGCCGACAGCCCGAACGCTGAAGCTTTCTTT	CASADSPNAEAFF
TRBV7-2	-	14	-	TRBJ1-1	TGTGCCAGCAGCGTGCGGGCGGAGAACACTGAAGCTTTCTTT	CASSVRAENTEAFF
TRBV2	-	15	-	TRBJ1-1	TGTGCCAGCAGTGATAGACAGCTCCAAAGCGCTGAAGCTTTCTTT	CASSDRQLQSAEAFF
TRBV5-4	TRBD1	15	once	TRBJ1-1	TGTGCCAGCAGCATATTACAGGGGTCTGGCACTGAAGCTTTCTTT	CASSILQGSGTEAFF
TRBV7-2	TRBD1	16	-	TRBJ2-5	TGTGCCAGCAGCTTAGCGGACAGGGGCCACACAGAGACCCAGTACTTC	CASSLADRGHTETQYF
TRBV3-1/TRBV3-2	-	12	-	TRBJ1-2	TGTGCCAGCAGCCAAGGGGGCCATGGCTACACCTTC	CASSQGGHGYTF
TRBV5-4	-	17	-	TRBJ2-5	TGTGCCAGCAGCTTTAACAGGGACGCCTCAATGCAAGAGACCCAGTACTTC	CASSFNRDASMQETQYF
TRBV6-2/TRBV6-3	TRBD2	18	-	TRBJ2-6	TGTGCCAGCAGTCGCCCCCTAGCGGGGGTCTCTGGGGCCAACGTCCTGACTTTC	CASSRPLAGVSGANVLTF
TRBV19	TRBD2	16	-	TRBJ2-1	TGTGCCAGTAGTATGGGGCCTAGCGGGGCCTACAATGAGCAGTTCTTC	CASSMGPSGAYNEQFF
TRBV7-6	TRBD2	15	-	TRBJ2-5	TGTGCCAGCTCCGAGGCTAGCGGGGTACAAGAGACCCAGTACTTC	CASSEASGVQETQYF
TRBV11-2	-	16	-	TRBJ2-4	TGTGCCAGCAGCTTAGGACAGACCCTAGCCAAAAACATTCAGTACTTC	CASSLGQTLAKNIQYF
TRBV2	-	14	-	TRBJ1-2	TGTGCCAGCAGTGAAGGTCTCAGGGCACAGGGCTACACCTTC	CASSEGLRAQGYTF
TRBV7-8	-	15	-	TRBJ2-3	TGTGCCAGCAGACGGAGACGGGTGGACACAGATACGCAGTATTTT	CASRRRRVDTDTQYF
TRBV5-1	-	13	-	TRBJ2-5	TGCGCCAGCAGCACCGGGGGGCGGGAGACCCAGTACTTC	CASSTGGRETQYF
TRBV5-1	-	15	once	TRBJ2-3	TGCGCCAGCAGCTTATGGGGGCCCGACACAGATACGCAGTATTTT	CASSLWGPDTDTQYF
TRBV24-1	-	13	-	TRBJ1-2	TGTGCCACCAGTGGGGACTCTAACTATGGCTACACCTTC	CATSGDSNYGYTF
TRBV24-1	TRBD2	17	-	TRBJ2-3	TGTGCCACCAGTGCGGGACTAGCGGGGGGGAACACAGATACGCAGTATTTT	CATSAGLAGGNTDTQYF
TRBV4-2	TRBD2	16	-	TRBJ2-1	TGTGCCAGCAGCCGAGGACTAGCGGGGGGTCACAATGAGCAGTTCTTC	CASSRGLAGGHNEQFF
TRBV4-1	-	15	-	TRBJ1-5	TGCGCCAGCAGCCAAAGCGGGGGTTCAAATCAGCCCCAGCATTTT	CASSQSGGSNQPQHF
TRBV10-3	-	15	-	TRBJ2-3	TGTGCCATCAGTGAGTCTAGTCAACGCACAGATACGCAGTATTTT	CAISESSQRTDTQYF
TRBV4-3	-	14	-	TRBJ1-3	TGCGCCAGCAGCGAACAGGGATTTGGAAACACCATATATTTT	CASSEQGFGNTIYF
TRBV28	TRBD1	16	-	TRBJ2-7	TGTGCCAGCAGACAACTTCCCGGGACAGGGGACCGCGAGCAGTACTTC	CASRQLPGTGDREQYF
TRBV3-1/TRBV3-2	TRBD2	17	-	TRBJ2-3	TGTGCCAGCAGCAAGACACTAGCGGCTTATAGCACAGATACGCAGTATTTT	CASSKTLAAYSTDTQYF
TRBV5-4	TRBD1	15	-	TRBJ2-7	TGTGCCAGCAGCGCCGCGACAGGGGTTGGGTTCGAGCAGTACTTC	CASSAATGVGFEQYF
TRBV5-1	-	14	-	TRBJ1-1	TGCGCCAGCAGCTTGACAGGGCTGAACACTGAAGCTTTCTTT	CASSLTGLNTEAFF
TRBV4-1	TRBD2	17	-	TRBJ2-7	TGCGCCAGCAGCCAAGAGCCTAGGGGCGGGGGGAGATACGAGCAGTACTTC	CASSQEPRGGGRYEQYF
TRBV27	-	15	-	TRBJ2-3	TGTGCCAGCAGCCTATTCTTGCACGGCACAGATACGCAGTATTTT	CASSLFLHGTDTQYF
TRBV6-5	TRBD2	14	-	TRBJ2-7	TGTGCCAGCAGTTACGGGCTAGCGGTTGACGAGCAGTACTTC	CASSYGLAVDEQYF
TRBV7-2	TRBD1	15	-	TRBJ1-6	TGTGCCAGCAGTTACTTACAGGGGGGCAATTCACCCCTCCACTTT	CASSYLQGGNSPLHF
TRBV10-1	TRBD1	13	few	TRBJ1-6	TGCGCCAGCCGGGACAGGGGGAATTCACCCCTCCACTTT	CASRDRGNSPLHF